What follows are 17 T cell receptor beta chains derived from one specimen sequenced in a study of blood T cell repertoires in COVID-19. TCRdb keeps only in-frame clones here, not all; method: immunoSEQ multiplex PCR. The table lists roughly 500,000 clones, roughly 88% of them singletons, with less than 2% in the top ten. The source material was PBMCs or T cells enriched from blood (not recorded which). These receptors all stem from a woman in her 40s who had recovered from COVID-19.

By proportion, this clone is medium-sized (0.01 to 0.1%). The chain recombines TRBV7-9 with TRBJ2-3, with TRBD2 matching 11 bases. The germline V gene encodes CDR1 SEHNR and CDR2 FQNEAQ (reference sequence). This CDR3 has 15 residues. The ends lost 4 bases at V and 2 bases at J; junction bases unmatched: 2. CDR3 residues: CASSSGLADTDTQYF. The CDR3 DNA reads as TGTGCCAGCAGCTCGGGACTAGCGGACACAGATACGCAGTATTTT.

The chain is built from TRBV19 and TRBJ2-5, with 7 bases identical to TRBD1. The ends lost 5 bases at V and 5 bases at J; junction bases unmatched: 11. The CDR3 length is 15 residues. CDR1 LNHDA and CDR2 SQIVND come from the germline V gene (reference sequence). Here the CDR3 reads CASSSPRGRRETQYF. In DNA form, the CDR3 reads TGTGCCAGTAGTTCCCCAAGGGGGCGCCGGGAGACCCAGTACTTC.

The chain has TRBV6-1 and TRBJ2-7, with D maybe TRBD1 (6 bases). The CDR3 runs to 13 residues. Trimming took 2 bases from V and 5 from J, leaving 10 bases between them. Germline lookup yields CDR1 MNHNS and CDR2 SASEGT. CDR3: CASSEIQGNEQYF. The CDR3 DNA is TGTGCCAGCAGTGAAATACAGGGTAACGAGCAGTACTTC.

The DNA for the CDR3 is TGCGCCAGCAGCTTCCAGCCCTCCGGGACAGGAACCTACGAGCAGTACTTC. This translates into CASSFQPSGTGTYEQYF. The genes are TRBV5-1 and TRBJ2-7, with 8 bases lining up with TRBD1. This CDR3 is 17 amino acids long. Per germline, CDR1 SGHRS and CDR2 YFSETQ. V dropped 2 bases and J dropped 2; count of bases not matched to a gene: 12.

This clone was recorded once. The chain is built from TRBV7-9 and TRBJ1-1; perhaps TRBD1 as D (5 bases). Trimming removed 5 bases from V and 11 bases from J, with 21 bases in between. The CDR3 runs to 14 residues. Germline V gives CDR1 SEHNR, CDR2 FQNEAQ (reference sequence). CDR3: CASSDIMPGGDAFF. As DNA, the CDR3 is TGTGCCAGCAGCGATATCATGCCCGGGGGTGATGCTTTCTTT. The full variable domain, rest sourced from reference TRBV7-9 and TRBJ1-1, is DTGVSQNPRHKITKRGQNVTFRCDPISEHNRLYWYRQTLGQGPEFLTYFQNEAQLEKSRLLSDRFSAERPKGSFSTLEIQRTEQGDSAMYLCASSDIMPGGDAFFGQGTRLTVV.

The chain links TRBV5-1 to TRBJ2-1; D not resolved. V gave up 1 base and J gave up 8 bases, with 13 bases separating them. This CDR3 is built from 14 residues. Germline V gene lookup returns CDR1 SGHRS and CDR2 YFSETQ. CDR3 region: CASSLRSSADEQFF. In nucleotides, the CDR3 is TGCGCCAGCAGCTTGAGGTCCAGCGCAGATGAGCAGTTCTTC. The variable domain in full, with the rest retrieved from reference TRBV5-1 and TRBJ2-1, is KAGVTQTPRYLIKTRGQQVTLSCSPISGHRSVSWYQQTPGQGLQFLFEYFSETQRNKGNFPGRFSGRQFSNSRSEMNVSTLELGDSALYLCASSLRSSADEQFFGPGTRLTVL.

The V call is TRBV3-1 (or the pseudogene TRBV3-2), the J call TRBJ1-1, with D tentatively TRBD1 (5 bases). The germline gives CDR1 LGHDT, CDR2 YNNKEL (reference sequence). The CDR3 has 13 residues. V lost 11 bases and J lost 2, with 15 bases in between. In nucleotides, the CDR3 is TGTGCCGGTCATAAGGACATCAACACTGAAGCTTTCTTT. As protein: CAGHKDINTEAFF.

The rearrangement uses TRBV5-8 and TRBJ2-5; D is perhaps TRBD2 (6 bases). Germline V gene data show CDR1 as SGHTS and CDR2 as YDEGEE. Trimming left V 1 base short and J 3 bases short, with 10 bases between. This CDR3 is 14 amino acids long. The CDR3 is CASSLRLAKETQYF. The CDR3 DNA reads TGTGCCAGCAGCTTGCGCCTAGCGAAAGAGACCCAGTACTTC. Based on the CDR3 plus reference TRBV5-8 and TRBJ2-5, the full variable domain is EAGVTQSPTHLIKTRGQQATLRCSPISGHTSVYWYQQALGLGLQFLLWYDEGEERNRGNFPPRFSGRQFPNYSSELNVNALELEDSALYLCASSLRLAKETQYFGPGTRLLVL.

This clone was seen just once. V gene TRBV4-1 combines with J gene TRBJ1-1; 9 bases fit TRBD1. The junction had 4 bases not matched to a gene; V was cut back by 4 bases and J by 1 base. CDR1 and CDR2 (germline): MGHRA, YSYEKL. The CDR3 contains 15 residues. The CDR3 here is CASSRDRVGNTEAFF. The CDR3 nucleotides read TGCGCCAGCAGCCGGGACAGGGTCGGGAACACTGAAGCTTTCTTT.

This clone appeared many times. V usage is TRBV2 and J usage is TRBJ1-1, with 7 bases aligning to TRBD1. The CDR3 spans 14 residues. Germline lookup yields CDR1 SNHLY and CDR2 FYNNEI. Losses at the gene ends were 6 bases for V and 0 bases for J; bases not matched to a gene: 4. This CDR3 reads CASSRQGMNTEAFF. Written as DNA, the CDR3 is TGTGCCAGCAGCCGACAGGGAATGAACACTGAAGCTTTCTTT.

The V and J genes are TRBV3-1 (or the pseudogene TRBV3-2) and TRBJ2-1, with 9 bases identical to TRBD2. Looked up from germline, CDR1 is LGHDT and CDR2 is YNNKEL (reference sequence). The CDR3 has 17 residues. The V segment lost 1 base and the J segment 4 bases; nucleotides outside the gene matches: 8. The CDR3 spells CASSQGSSSGTYNEQFF. In DNA, the CDR3 is TGTGCCAGCAGCCAAGGGTCGTCTAGCGGGACGTACAATGAGCAGTTCTTC.

The rearrangement uses TRBV7-8 and TRBJ2-1, with 8 positions matching TRBD2. V dropped 5 bases and J dropped 3; count of bases not matched to a gene: 9. Germline CDR1 SGHVS, CDR2 FQNEAQ. This CDR3 is built from 16 residues. The CDR3 nucleotides are TGTGCCAGCAGCGGCCGACTAAGCGGGAGCTACAATGAGCAGTTCTTC. As protein: CASSGRLSGSYNEQFF.

This rearrangement joins TRBV5-1 to TRBJ2-5; 9 nucleotides agree with TRBD1. The CDR3 is 15 amino acids. V was clipped by 4 bases and J by 5 bases; unmatched bases: 9. Germline CDR1 reads SGHRS; CDR2 reads YFSETQ. CDR3 sequence reads: CASSLRLGQGETQYF. CDR3 DNA: TGCGCCAGCAGCCTACGCCTTGGACAGGGGGAGACCCAGTACTTC.

In this sample, this clone turned up once. V and J are TRBV3-1 (or the pseudogene TRBV3-2) and TRBJ1-5; the D is unclear. Trimming stripped 0 bases from V and 4 bases from J, with 4 bases between. Germline CDR1 and CDR2: LGHDT and YNNKEL (reference sequence). This CDR3 region has 13 residues. CDR3 protein: CASSQDVNQPQHF. The CDR3 DNA reads TGTGCCAGCAGCCAAGATGTAAATCAGCCCCAGCATTTT.

V is TRBV7-9 and J is TRBJ1-2, with D perhaps TRBD1 (6 bases). CDR1 is SEHNR, CDR2 FQNEAQ, per germline (reference sequence). Trimming pared 1 base from V and 3 bases from J, leaving 12 bases between. The CDR3 contains 15 residues. The CDR3 coding sequence is TGTGCCAGCAGCTTAGGGGTAGCAGGGGACTATGGCTACACCTTC. This gives the protein CASSLGVAGDYGYTF.

The chain links TRBV4-3 to TRBJ2-3; D unresolved. The CDR3 covers 16 residues. From germline, CDR1 is LGHNA and CDR2 YSLEER. V was clipped by 1 base and J by 2 bases, with 13 bases between them. In DNA form, the CDR3 reads TGCGCCAGCAGCCAAGGGCGGATATTAGACACAGATACGCAGTATTTT. Its protein product is CASSQGRILDTDTQYF.

The chain combines TRBV7-9 with TRBJ2-7; 8 positions agree with TRBD2. This CDR3 has 14 residues. Germline V gene sequence: CDR1 SEHNR, CDR2 FQNEAQ (reference sequence). The junction had 7 bases not matched to a gene; V was cut back by 3 bases and J by 6 bases. The CDR3 DNA is TGTGCCAGCAGCTTGGGGACTAGTGCGTTCGAGCAGTACTTC. Encoded protein: CASSLGTSAFEQYF.